This TCR beta chain derives from a study of cytomegalovirus exposure and HLA in healthy donors. The CDR3 is 16 residues long. The germline V gene has CDR1 LGHNA and CDR2 YNFKEQ. Trimming shortened V by 1 base and J by 1 base, and 12 bases separated the two germline ends. Every donor was a healthy person donating bone marrow. Whole-study results and caveats: Specificity of a few CMV-associated chains for CMV antigens was verified in vitro. About 87% or about 30% of the time was how often most TCR beta V segments were productive, according to an earlier analysis.

As concerns this clone: The antigen is unknown.

It was with 60 Vbeta and 13 Jbeta primers that the PCR ran. TCRdb keeps only in-frame clones here, not all; method: immunoSEQ multiplex PCR. The sample holds over 150,000 clones, approximately 84% seen once. This chain uses TRBV4-2 with TRBJ2-3; possibly TRBD2 for D (6 bases). Material for sequencing was PBMCs. This TCR derives from a girl aged 10 to 17 in good health and CMV-seropositive. The CDR3 region has the DNA TGTGCCAGCAGCCAAGTATGGGGGGTTCGCACAGATACGCAGTATTTT. It is translated as CASSQVWGVRTDTQYF.